The 28 T cell receptor beta chains reported below all come from one sample, sequenced in a study of tumor-infiltrating lymphocytes in primary liver carcinoma. The authors took blood RNA from unsorted whole blood and also extracted germline DNA. With approximately 500 ng total RNA as template and a constant-region primer, TCR beta cDNA was made. Slightly modified ARM-PCR, run as three nested multiplex PCR rounds, produced the TCR beta libraries. Amplification in the first two PCR rounds was performed using TRBV1-TRBV30 forward primers and a C-beta reverse primer for 10 cycles each. TCRdb fed the multiplex PCR reads into MiXCR, producing one record per CDR3 protein. The data contain hundreds of thousands of distinct CDR3 sequences, 65% of them singletons. The sample consisted of peripheral blood. Receptors originate from a middle-aged man with primary liver carcinoma and hepatitis B virus infection.

Of note for this clonotype: A much bigger clone sits one base away, suggesting this may be a read error. The chain joins TRBV4-1 to TRBJ2-7; D remains unclear. Per the germline V gene, CDR1 is MGHRA and CDR2 is YSYEKL. Trimming stripped 1 base from V and 5 bases from J, with 12 bases between. There are 14 residues in the CDR3. The CDR3: CASSQGETRDEQYF. The CDR3, as DNA: TGCGCCAGCAGCCAAGGCGAGACAAGGGACGAGCAGTACTTC.

This clonotype has a handful of counts. The gene calls are TRBV5-1 and TRBJ2-5; a weak D match, TRBD1 (5 bases). The CDR3 is made up of 13 amino acids. CDR1 is SGHRS, CDR2 YFSETQ, per germline. Trimming took 0 bases from V and 6 from J, leaving 9 bases between them. CDR3 sequence: CASSLDPDKTQYF. The CDR3 bases are TGCGCCAGCAGCTTGGATCCGGACAAGACCCAGTACTTC. The variable domain in full, completed from reference TRBV5-1 and TRBJ2-5, reads KAGVTQTPRYLIKTRGQQVTLSCSPISGHRSVSWYQQTPGQGLQFLFEYFSETQRNKGNFPGRFSGRQFSNSRSEMNVSTLELGDSALYLCASSLDPDKTQYFGPGTRLLVL.

About this clonotype: This clone may be a read error of a much larger clone one base away. The CDR3 DNA reads TGTGCCAGCAGTCAACGGGACAGGGTTGCGTTCTTC. Amino acids: CASSQRDRVAFF. The gene calls are TRBV6-1 and TRBJ2-1; 9 bases line up with TRBD1. Trimming took 5 bases from V and 15 from J; bases not matched to a gene: 8. The germline V gene has CDR1 MNHNS and CDR2 SASEGT. CDR3 length: 12 amino acids.

Note on this clonotype: Germline and junction disagree at one end, which may indicate a read error. The chain carries TRBV5-5 and TRBJ1-5; D might be TRBD1 (6 bases). Germline CDR1 and CDR2: SGHKS and YYEKEE (reference sequence). The length of the CDR3 is 14 residues. Here the CDR3 reads CASSLTGTNQPQHF. DNA of the CDR3: TGTGCCAGCAGCTTAACAGGGACCAATCAGCCCCAGCACTTT. The full variable domain, in which reference TRBV5-5 and TRBJ1-5 provide the parts outside the CDR3, is DAGVTQSPTHLIKTRGQQVTLRCSPISGHKSVSWYQQVLGQGPQFIFQYYEKEERGRGNFPDRFSARQFPNYSSELNVNALLLGDSALYLCASSLTGTNQPQHFGDGTRLSIL.

On this clonotype: A much larger clone lies one base from this, so it may be a read error. CDR3 DNA sequence: TGCAGCACTGCTACTAGCGGAGCTTACAATGAGCAGTTCTTC. Its translation: CSTATSGAYNEQFF. The rearrangement uses TRBV29-1 and TRBJ2-1; 8 bases agree with TRBD2. V gave up 8 bases and J gave up 4 bases; unmatched junction bases: 10. CDR1 and CDR2 from the germline V gene are SQVTM and ANQGSEA. This CDR3 has 14 residues.

This clonotype appeared once. This sequence may be a read error, since a much larger clone differs from it by one base. The V call is TRBV29-1, the J call TRBJ2-1; 9 nucleotides align to TRBD1. There are 13 residues in the CDR3. The ends lost 7 bases at V and 7 bases at J; junction bases unmatched: 8. Germline V gene lookup returns CDR1 SQVTM and CDR2 ANQGSEA. The CDR3 region has the DNA TGCAGCGATCCGGGACAGGGCGTTAATGAGCAGTTCTTC. Translating it yields CSDPGQGVNEQFF.

About this clonotype itself: Just one base apart from a much larger clone, this may be a read error. The chain links TRBV12-3 or TRBV12-4 to TRBJ2-7; 10 nucleotides agree with TRBD2. The CDR3 is 13 amino acids. V trimming: 7 bases; J trimming: 3 bases; junction bases outside the gene matches: 3. The CDR3 sequence is CASMASGGYEQYF. For the CDR3, the DNA is TGTGCCAGCATGGCTAGCGGGGGCTACGAGCAGTACTTC.

This clonotype turned up a few times. The V call is TRBV13, the J call TRBJ2-1; 9 bases line up with TRBD1. V lost 5 bases to trimming and J lost 9 bases; unmatched junction nucleotides: 11. This CDR3 comprises 15 residues. The germline gives CDR1 PRHDT, CDR2 FYEKMQ (reference sequence). The CDR3 spells CASSIRPPTGGEQFF. The CDR3 coding sequence is TGTGCCAGCAGCATCCGCCCCCCGACAGGGGGTGAGCAGTTCTTC.

In the case of this clonotype: One end of the junction does not line up with germline, which may come from a read error. The J gene is TRBJ1-1, the V gene TRBV14; no reliable D call. The CDR3 is made up of 13 amino acids. The V gene's germline CDR1 is SGHDN and CDR2 FVKESK. CDR3 residues: CTSSQKPNTEAFF. The CDR3 DNA sequence: TGTACCAGCAGCCAGAAACCGAACACTGAAGCTTTCTTT.

There are a few counts of this clonotype. A much larger clone lies one base from this, so it may be a read error. The chain recombines TRBV28 with TRBJ2-3; D unresolved. V gave up 2 bases and J gave up 0 bases, with 15 bases separating them. The CDR3 contains 17 residues. Germline assignment: CDR1 MDHEN and CDR2 SYDVKM. Here the CDR3 reads CASSLTAVGISTDTQYF. CDR3 coding DNA: TGTGCCAGCAGTTTAACGGCCGTGGGAATTAGCACAGATACGCAGTATTTT.

On this clonotype: A single base separates this from a much larger clone, so it may be a read error. The V call is TRBV6-2 or TRBV6-3, the J call TRBJ2-3, with a weak D call TRBD2 (6 bases). CDR3 size: 13 residues. Looked up from germline, CDR1 is MNHEY and CDR2 is SVGEGT. The CDR3 loop is CATRRGSTDAQYF. The DNA for the CDR3 is TGTGCCACCCGGCGGGGTAGCACAGATGCGCAGTATTTT.

Regarding this clonotype: The junction departs from the called germline gene at one end, perhaps through a read error. The J gene is TRBJ1-3, the V gene TRBV30; D remains unclear. This CDR3 contains 12 residues. Germline V gene sequence: CDR1 GTSNPN, CDR2 SVGIG (reference sequence). The CDR3 is CVWRLSGNTIYF. In DNA, the CDR3 is TGTGTCTGGAGGCTCTCTGGAAACACCATATATTTT.

The sample holds a few counts of this clonotype. This chain joins TRBV24-1 and TRBJ2-2; 10 nucleotides agree with TRBD1. This CDR3 contains 15 residues. Germline-derived CDR1 and CDR2 are KGHDR and SFDVKD. The ends lost 5 bases at V and 9 bases at J; junction bases unmatched: 8. The CDR3 is CATSGGQGPARELFF. CDR3 in DNA: TGTGCCACCAGTGGGGGACAGGGGCCTGCCCGGGAGCTGTTTTTT.

To note about this clonotype: The junction differs from germline at one of its ends, possibly a read error. This chain links TRBV11-1 with TRBJ2-5, with D perhaps assigned TRBD1 or TRBD2 (5 bases each). CDR3 length: 14 amino acids. CDR1 and CDR2 (germline): SGHAT, FQDESV (reference sequence). DNA of the CDR3: TGTACCAGCAGCTTAATCGGGGCGCAAGAGACCCAGTACTTC. Its protein is CTSSLIGAQETQYF.

Comment on this clonotype: This clone may be a read error of a much larger clone one base away. The chain combines TRBV30 with TRBJ1-1; possibly TRBD1 for D (6 bases). CDR3 length: 13 residues. Germline lookup yields CDR1 GTSNPN and CDR2 SVGIG (reference sequence). The CDR3 DNA sequence: TGTACCTGGGGCGACAGGACGAACACTGAAGCTTTCTTT. Amino acid sequence: CTWGDRTNTEAFF.

The rearrangement uses TRBV28 and TRBJ1-2; 9 bases line up with TRBD1. This CDR3 is 14 amino acids long. After removal of 7 bases from V and 7 bases from J, the junction contained 10 bases not matched to a gene. CDR1 MDHEN and CDR2 SYDVKM come from the germline V gene. The CDR3 region is CASTPPGQGGGYTF. CDR3 DNA sequence: TGTGCCAGCACCCCTCCGGGACAGGGAGGTGGCTACACCTTC.

Concerning this clonotype itself: Likely a read error: the CDR3 ends without its conserved phenylalanine or tryptophan. For the CDR3, the DNA is TGTGCCACCCAGGGAGTCACTGAAGCTTTCCTT. Protein sequence: CATQGVTEAFL. J is TRBJ1-1 and V is TRBV6-1; possibly TRBD1 for D (5 bases). V was shortened by 10 bases and J by 4 bases, with 10 bases between the two germline ends. The CDR3 extends over 11 amino acids. Germline CDR1 and CDR2: MNHNS and SASEGT.

The chain carries TRBV5-1 and TRBJ1-1; D gene ambiguous. V was pared by 5 bases and J by 0 bases, with 8 bases between. There are 13 residues in the CDR3. Germline V gives CDR1 SGHRS, CDR2 YFSETQ. As DNA, the CDR3 is TGCGCCAGCAGACAAAGGGTGAACACTGAAGCTTTCTTT. Its translation is CASRQRVNTEAFF.

Remarks on this clonotype: One end of the junction does not line up with germline, which may come from a read error. This rearrangement joins TRBV11-3 to TRBJ2-5; D assignment may be TRBD1 or TRBD2 (5 bases each). Germline CDR1 is SGHNT and CDR2 is YENEEA. The CDR3 is made up of 13 amino acids. This CDR3 reads CASSPGTEETRYF. The DNA for the CDR3 is TGTGCCAGCAGCCCTGGGACGGAAGAGACCCGGTACTTC. The variable domain in full, completed from reference TRBV11-3 and TRBJ2-5, reads EAGVVQSPRYKIIEKKQPVAFWCNPISGHNTLYWYLQNLGQGPELLIRYENEEAVDDSQLPKDRFSAERLKGVDSTLKIQPAELGDSAVYLCASSPGTEETRYFGPGTRLLVL.

Points on this clonotype: The junction shows a germline mismatch at one end, possibly a read error. The chain carries TRBV11-2 and TRBJ2-1; D not certain. Germline CDR1 reads SGHAT; CDR2 reads FQNNGV. The CDR3 is 16 amino acids. The CDR3 here is CTSMRLVGRRYNEQFF. Here the CDR3 DNA reads TGTACCAGCATGAGGCTAGTGGGAAGAAGATACAATGAGCAGTTCTTC.

In this sample, this clonotype turned up a few times. The V call is TRBV30, the J call TRBJ1-2, with TRBD1 identical over 9 bases. The CDR3 sequence is 18 residues long. The ends lost 0 bases at V and 2 bases at J; junction bases unmatched: 13. CDR1 GTSNPN and CDR2 SVGIG come from the germline V gene (reference sequence). The CDR3 here is CAWSVLLGTGRGNYGYTF. In DNA, the CDR3 is TGTGCCTGGAGTGTACTCTTGGGGACAGGGCGAGGAAACTATGGCTACACCTTC.

As for this clonotype: Germline is not matched at one junction end, which may reflect a read error. The genes are TRBV6-2 or TRBV6-3 and TRBJ2-7; no clear D. Germline CDR1 MNHEY, CDR2 SVGEGT. This CDR3 has 13 residues. CDR3 DNA: TGTGCCAGCAGTTGCGAGGTACCCTATGGGCAGTATTTC. It translates to CASSCEVPYGQYF.

Remarks on this clonotype: Germline is not matched at one junction end, which may reflect a read error. The genes are TRBV10-2 and TRBJ2-2; D is ambiguous. This CDR3 has 15 amino acids. Germline V gene lookup returns CDR1 WSHSY and CDR2 SAAADI. The CDR3 reads CASNGKASNTVELFF. The CDR3 DNA reads TGCGCCAGCAACGGAAAAGCTTCGAACACCGTGGAGCTGTTTTTT.

A remark on this clonotype: The junction differs from germline at one of its ends, possibly a read error. The rearrangement links TRBV29-1 to TRBJ1-1; D unresolved. The CDR3 sequence is 13 residues long. Germline CDR1 SQVTM, CDR2 ANQGSEA. The CDR3 protein is CGVEEVGNTEAFF. In nucleotides, the CDR3 is TGTGGCGTTGAAGAAGTAGGGAACACTGAAGCTTTCTTT.

The CDR3 DNA reads TGTGCCAGCACCCCAGGGATAGGGGAGAACTATGGCTACACCTTC. It codes for CASTPGIGENYGYTF. J is TRBJ1-2 and V is TRBV12-3 or TRBV12-4; the D gene is possibly TRBD1 (5 bases). With 7 bases removed from V and 2 bases from J, the gap between germline ends came to 17 bases. The CDR3 totals 15 residues.

Remarks on this clonotype: This sequence may be a read error, since a much larger clone differs from it by one base. The chain links TRBV29-1 to TRBJ2-5, with no clear D. The length of the CDR3 is 12 residues. From germline, CDR1 is SQVTM and CDR2 ANQGSEA. CDR3 bases: TGCAACGTTGAGCATCCCCGAGAGACCCAGTACTTC. Protein product: CNVEHPRETQYF.

The chain combines TRBV6-1 with TRBJ2-4; 7 bases map to TRBD2. Germline V lookup: CDR1 MNHNS, CDR2 SASEGT. Trimming at V came to 8 bases and at J to 0 bases, leaving 7 bases not matched to a gene. The length of the CDR3 is 15 residues. CDR3 sequence reads: CASGRGLPAKNIQYF. CDR3 in DNA: TGTGCCAGCGGGAGGGGCCTCCCAGCCAAAAACATTCAGTACTTC.

CDR3 nucleotides: TGTGCCAGCAGTTACTACGCGGGGATTAGCAATCAGCCCCAGCATTTT. This translates into CASSYYAGISNQPQHF. The chain carries TRBV6-2 or TRBV6-3 and TRBJ1-5; D is undetermined. Per germline, CDR1 MNHEY and CDR2 SVGEGT. The CDR3 is 16 amino acids. V was cut by 1 base and J by 0 bases, with 10 bases left in between.